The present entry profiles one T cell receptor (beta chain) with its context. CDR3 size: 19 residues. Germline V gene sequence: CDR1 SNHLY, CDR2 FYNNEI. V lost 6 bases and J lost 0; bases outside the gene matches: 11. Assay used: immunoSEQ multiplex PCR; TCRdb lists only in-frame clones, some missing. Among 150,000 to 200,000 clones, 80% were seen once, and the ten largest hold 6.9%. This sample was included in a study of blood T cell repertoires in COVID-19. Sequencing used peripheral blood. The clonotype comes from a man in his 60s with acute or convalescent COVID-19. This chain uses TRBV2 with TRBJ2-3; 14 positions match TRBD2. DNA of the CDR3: TGTGCCAGCAGCCTCGGACTAGCGGGGGGCCTTTTTAGCACAGATACGCAGTATTTT. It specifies CASSLGLAGGLFSTDTQYF.